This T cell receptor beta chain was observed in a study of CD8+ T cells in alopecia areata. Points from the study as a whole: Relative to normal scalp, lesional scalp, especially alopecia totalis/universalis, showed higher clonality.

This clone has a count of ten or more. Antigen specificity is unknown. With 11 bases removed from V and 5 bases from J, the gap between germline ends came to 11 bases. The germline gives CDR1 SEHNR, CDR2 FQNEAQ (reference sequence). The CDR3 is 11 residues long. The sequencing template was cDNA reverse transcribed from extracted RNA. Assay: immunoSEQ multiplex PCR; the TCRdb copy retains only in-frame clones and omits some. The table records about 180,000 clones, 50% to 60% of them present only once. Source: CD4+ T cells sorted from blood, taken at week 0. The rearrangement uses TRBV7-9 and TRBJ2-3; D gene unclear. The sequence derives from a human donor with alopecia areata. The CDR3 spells CAGFLRDTQYF. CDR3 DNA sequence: TGTGCCGGCTTCCTTCGAGATACGCAGTATTTT.